One sample yielded the 24 T cell receptor beta chains listed below, sequenced in a study of cytomegalovirus exposure and HLA in healthy donors. In the PCR, 60 Vbeta and 13 Jbeta primers were used. Assay: immunoSEQ multiplex PCR; the TCRdb copy retains only in-frame clones and omits some. The table lists some 110,000 clones, around 80% of them singletons. Source material: PBMCs. These TCRs come from a woman aged 40 to 50 in good health and CMV-seronegative.

This chain joins TRBV5-1 and TRBJ2-5; TRBD1 agrees at 7 bases. The CDR3 extends over 13 amino acids. Looked up from germline, CDR1 is SGHRS and CDR2 is YFSETQ. The V and J ends lost 5 bases and 3 bases, in that order; junction bases with no gene match: 4. This chain's CDR3 is CASSSQGEETQYF. The CDR3 nucleotides read TGCGCCAGCAGTTCTCAGGGGGAAGAGACCCAGTACTTC.

V is TRBV11-2 and J is TRBJ1-3; D is perhaps TRBD1 (5 bases). CDR1 is SGHAT, CDR2 FQNNGV, per germline. V was shortened by 2 bases and J by 5 bases, with 10 bases between the two germline ends. This CDR3 has 14 amino acids. The CDR3 protein is CASSLTGGRNTIYF. The CDR3 DNA reads as TGTGCCAGCAGCTTAACAGGAGGGAGAAACACCATATATTTT.

The chain couples TRBV28 to TRBJ2-7; TRBD2 matches at 12 bases. Germline-derived CDR1 and CDR2 are MDHEN and SYDVKM. The CDR3 loop spans 16 amino acids. The V gene end was trimmed by 3 bases and the J gene end by 2 bases; junction bases not matched to a gene: 5. CDR3 protein: CASSFGLAGPTYEQYF. CDR3 DNA sequence: TGTGCCAGCAGTTTTGGACTAGCGGGACCGACCTACGAGCAGTACTTC.

The rearrangement links TRBV15 to TRBJ1-5; TRBD1 is a possible D gene (5 bases). Looked up from germline, CDR1 is LNHNV and CDR2 is YYDKDF (reference sequence). V was pared by 5 bases and J by 0 bases, with 8 bases between. This CDR3 has 14 amino acids. The CDR3 DNA is TGTGCCACCAGCGGCAGGGATAGCAATCAGCCCCAGCATTTT. This sequence encodes CATSGRDSNQPQHF.

Written as DNA, the CDR3 is TGTGCCAGCAGCGCGGGACAGGTGACCGGGGAGCTGTTTTTT. This translates into CASSAGQVTGELFF. The rearrangement links TRBV9 to TRBJ2-2; TRBD1 matches at 8 bases. V lost 3 bases, J lost 5 bases, and 3 bases stayed unmatched. CDR1 and CDR2 (germline): SGDLS, YYNGEE. The length of the CDR3 is 14 residues.

The V call is TRBV9, the J call TRBJ2-7, with 10 nucleotides matching TRBD2. The CDR3 covers 15 residues. The germline CDR1 and CDR2 sequences are SGDLS and YYNGEE. V shed 4 bases, J shed 3 bases, and the junction held 7 bases outside the gene matches. The CDR3 loop is CASSSSGSGNYEQYF. CDR3 in DNA: TGTGCCAGCAGCTCTAGCGGGAGTGGGAACTACGAGCAGTACTTC. The whole variable domain, filled in from reference TRBV9 and TRBJ2-7, reads DSGVTQTPKHLITATGQRVTLRCSPRSGDLSVYWYQQSLDQGLQFLIQYYNGEERAKGNILERFSAQQFPDLHSELNLSSLELGDSALYFCASSSSGSGNYEQYFGPGTRLTVT.

The DNA for the CDR3 is TGCGCCAGCAGTGATAGACAGGGTTGCACTGAAGCTTTCTTT. This encodes CASSDRQGCTEAFF. The rearrangement joins TRBV10-1 to TRBJ1-1, with 7 bases fitting TRBD1. This CDR3 is 14 amino acids long. Per germline, CDR1 WNHNN and CDR2 SYGVQD (reference sequence). The trim removed 3 bases at V and 4 bases at J, leaving 5 bases unmatched.

This clone was picked up a small number of times. The rearrangement joins TRBV19 to TRBJ2-1, with no clear D. The V end lost 4 bases, the J end lost 1 base, and 5 bases lay between the germline ends. The CDR3 length is 13 residues. The germline V gene has CDR1 LNHDA and CDR2 SQIVND (reference sequence). The CDR3 sequence is CASSTVSYNEQFF. CDR3 in DNA: TGTGCCAGTAGTACCGTGTCCTACAATGAGCAGTTCTTC.

This chain joins TRBV2 and TRBJ1-2, with D possibly matching TRBD1 (6 bases). V shed 7 bases and J shed 8 bases, with 14 bases lying between them. Germline V gene data show CDR1 as SNHLY and CDR2 as FYNNEI. The CDR3 is 12 residues long. Here the CDR3 DNA reads TGTGCCAGCACGGAAGGGGGATGGGGCTACACCTTC. This gives the protein CASTEGGWGYTF.

The rearrangement links TRBV6-5 to TRBJ1-1; 12 bases line up with TRBD1. This CDR3 contains 15 residues. CDR1 is MNHEY and CDR2 is SVGAGI in the germline V gene. The V and J ends lost 6 bases and 1 base, in that order; junction bases with no gene match: 3. The CDR3 here is CASSGGQGANTEAFF. CDR3 nucleotide sequence: TGTGCCAGCAGCGGGGGACAGGGGGCGAACACTGAAGCTTTCTTT.

V and J are TRBV7-6 and TRBJ2-3; 7 nucleotides match TRBD2. This CDR3 spans 16 amino acids. V lost 1 base to trimming and J lost 0 bases; unmatched junction nucleotides: 4. Germline CDR1 SGHVS, CDR2 FNYEAQ. CDR3 amino acids: CASSLVGSGSTDTQYF. The CDR3 nucleotides are TGTGCCAGCAGCTTAGTCGGTAGCGGGAGCACAGATACGCAGTATTTT.

The rearrangement uses TRBV6-6 and TRBJ1-2; D unclear. The CDR3 consists of 13 residues. The germline gives CDR1 MNHNY, CDR2 SVGAGI (reference sequence). The V and J ends lost 0 bases and 3 bases respectively, with 5 bases between them. The CDR3 DNA reads as TGTGCCAGCAGTTACTCCCCTGACTATGGCTACACCTTC. As protein: CASSYSPDYGYTF.

This chain connects TRBV19 to TRBJ2-1; 10 bases are shared with TRBD2. The V segment lost 3 bases and the J segment 7 bases; nucleotides outside the gene matches: 6. Per the germline V gene, CDR1 is LNHDA and CDR2 is SQIVND (reference sequence). The CDR3 consists of 15 residues. CDR3 loop: CASSIGPSGRNEQFF. CDR3 coding DNA: TGTGCCAGTAGTATTGGGCCTAGCGGGAGAAATGAGCAGTTCTTC.

The rearrangement uses TRBV6-6 and TRBJ2-7; TRBD2 matches at 9 bases. The CDR3 has 15 residues. The V gene's germline CDR1 is MNHNY and CDR2 SVGAGI (reference sequence). J was trimmed by 1 base and V by 6 bases; bases with no gene match: 7. The CDR3 spells CASRATSGPSYEQYF. CDR3 sequence (DNA): TGTGCCAGCAGGGCTACTAGCGGGCCATCCTACGAGCAGTACTTC.

The rearrangement uses TRBV5-4 and TRBJ2-5, with D possibly matching TRBD1 (6 bases). V was trimmed by 5 bases and J by 5 bases, leaving 19 bases between them. The germline gives CDR1 SGHNT, CDR2 YYREEE (reference sequence). The CDR3 loop spans 15 amino acids. DNA of the CDR3: TGTGCCAGCAGTTTTAGGGTGGGGGCCGGGGAGACCCAGTACTTC. Its translation is CASSFRVGAGETQYF.

The chain links TRBV7-6 to TRBJ2-3, with 7 nucleotides matching TRBD2. The ends lost 4 bases at V and 1 base at J; junction bases unmatched: 8. This CDR3 is built from 16 residues. Germline CDR1 SGHVS, CDR2 FNYEAQ. The CDR3, as DNA: TGTGCCAGCAGCTCCGACACGGCGGGAGGCACAGATACGCAGTATTTT. Its translation is CASSSDTAGGTDTQYF.

This sequence joins TRBV19 and TRBJ1-1; D possibly corresponds to TRBD1 (6 bases). The germline V and J ends were trimmed by 9 bases and 1 base, with 24 bases remaining between them. The germline V gene encodes CDR1 LNHDA and CDR2 SQIVND (reference sequence). CDR3 size: 17 residues. CDR3 sequence: CASGEGGLAFANTEAFF. The CDR3 DNA follows: TGTGCCAGCGGGGAGGGGGGGCTGGCCTTTGCGAACACTGAAGCTTTCTTT. Combining the CDR3 with reference TRBV19 and TRBJ1-1 gives the whole variable domain DGGITQSPKYLFRKEGQNVTLSCEQNLNHDAMYWYRQDPGQGLRLIYYSQIVNDFQKGDIAEGYSVSREKKESFPLTVTSAQKNPTAFYLCASGEGGLAFANTEAFFGQGTRLTVV.

J is TRBJ2-7 and V is TRBV4-3; 10 nucleotides agree with TRBD2. Germline V gives CDR1 LGHNA, CDR2 YSLEER. The CDR3 totals 16 residues. J lost 2 bases, V lost 1 base, and 5 bases had no gene match. CDR3 nucleotides: TGCGCCAGCAGCCAAGTGCTAGCGGGGGAAGCCTACGAGCAGTACTTC. This gives the protein CASSQVLAGEAYEQYF.

V and J are TRBV6-5 and TRBJ1-2; TRBD1 matches 7 bases. Germline trimming cut 6 bases from V and 0 bases from J; bases unmatched to any gene: 4. The germline V gene has CDR1 MNHEY and CDR2 SVGAGI. The CDR3 covers 14 residues. The CDR3 nucleotides read TGTGCCAGCAGCGGGACAGACGCTAACTATGGCTACACCTTC. Its translation is CASSGTDANYGYTF.

The table lists this clone with a count of one. The chain employs TRBV5-4 and TRBJ2-7; 7 bases map to TRBD2. The CDR3 is 13 amino acids. With V trimmed by 5 bases and J by 1 base, 3 bases remained unmatched. Germline V gives CDR1 SGHNT, CDR2 YYREEE (reference sequence). The CDR3 region is CASSRDYSYEQYF. The CDR3 nucleotides are TGTGCCAGCAGTAGGGACTATTCCTACGAGCAGTACTTC.

This clone has only one observation. The V call is TRBV6-6, the J call TRBJ2-7; D perhaps matches TRBD2 (7 bases). Germline V gives CDR1 MNHNY, CDR2 SVGAGI (reference sequence). Trimming took 2 bases from V and 2 from J, leaving 10 bases between them. The CDR3 loop spans 14 amino acids. CDR3 DNA sequence: TGTGCCAGCAGTTACAGGGGGGGGACCTACGAGCAGTACTTC. As protein: CASSYRGGTYEQYF.

This sequence joins TRBV5-1 and TRBJ2-3; 9 bases are shared with TRBD2. Germline V gives CDR1 SGHRS, CDR2 YFSETQ. Losses at the gene ends were 5 bases for V and 0 bases for J; bases not matched to a gene: 10. The CDR3 contains 17 residues. The CDR3 DNA is TGCGCCAGCAGACCTGACCTAGCGGGACCGAGCACAGATACGCAGTATTTT. Protein sequence: CASRPDLAGPSTDTQYF. The full variable domain, completed using reference TRBV5-1 and TRBJ2-3, is KAGVTQTPRYLIKTRGQQVTLSCSPISGHRSVSWYQQTPGQGLQFLFEYFSETQRNKGNFPGRFSGRQFSNSRSEMNVSTLELGDSALYLCASRPDLAGPSTDTQYFGPGTRLTVL.

The chain couples TRBV11-2 to TRBJ1-5; a weak D match, TRBD1 (5 bases). V was shortened by 2 bases and J by 3 bases, with 14 bases between the two germline ends. This CDR3 is built from 16 residues. Looked up from germline, CDR1 is SGHAT and CDR2 is FQNNGV. CDR3: CASSLTAGTNNQPQHF. DNA of the CDR3: TGTGCCAGCAGCTTAACCGCAGGGACTAACAATCAGCCCCAGCATTTT.

This clone was observed a handful of times. The chain combines TRBV7-2 with TRBJ2-7; tentative D call: TRBD2 (6 bases). V lost 1 base, J lost 3 bases, and 25 bases lay in between. The CDR3 contains 19 residues. Germline-derived CDR1 and CDR2 are SGHTA and FQGNSA. CDR3 in DNA: TGTGCCAGCAGCTTAGGGGTGGGAGGAACCCCCCATTTCGGCTACGAGCAGTACTTC. Protein sequence: CASSLGVGGTPHFGYEQYF. Together with reference TRBV7-2 and TRBJ2-7, the CDR3 gives the full variable domain: GAGVSQSPSNKVTEKGKDVELRCDPISGHTALYWYRQSLGQGLEFLIYFQGNSAPDKSGLPSDRFSAERTGGSVSTLTIQRTQQEDSAVYLCASSLGVGGTPHFGYEQYFGPGTRLTVT.